A single T cell receptor (beta chain) is shown here with its context. Its specificity is not known. This CDR3 has 15 amino acids. Germline V CDR1 and CDR2: SGDLS, YYNGEE. V was trimmed by 2 bases and J by 3 bases, leaving 15 bases between them. The CD8+CD4-CCR7+CD45RA+ phenotype defined the sorted naive CD8 T cells. This specimen belongs to a study of molecular identifiers for immune sequencing clone quantification. Study results and limitations: Sizes of highly expanded clones could be underestimated through identical TCRs sharing a barcode. Clones above 20 RNA copies contained over 98% of effector molecules but under 1% of naive ones.

TCRdb re-called the PCR reads through MiXCR, storing one row per CDR3 protein. The table lists about half a million distinct CDR3 sequences, around 23% of them singletons. The source material was naive CD8+ T cells from blood, with Jurkat cell RNA spiked in. Documented subset: FACS-sorted CD8+CD4-CCR7+CD45RA+ naive T cells. This chain joins TRBV9 and TRBJ2-7; D might be TRBD2 (5 bases). The source is a human donor in good health. Some libraries in this study had Jurkat cell RNA spiked in. The CDR3 sequence is CASSVGVQVNYEQYF. The CDR3 nucleotides are TGTGCCAGCAGCGTGGGAGTTCAGGTAAACTACGAGCAGTACTTC.